This T cell receptor beta chain was sequenced for a study of a mutant IDH1 vaccine in newly diagnosed glioma. Overall study context: Vaccination was launched 4-6 weeks after radiotherapy alone, or with temozolomide cycles.

Time point in this sample: week 23, last vaccination. Doses consisted of 300 ug of mutant IDH1 20-mer peptide each, paired with topical imiquimod. Comment on this clone: What it binds is unknown.

V gave up 4 bases and J gave up 3 bases, with 13 bases separating them. The CDR3 has 13 amino acids. Germline V gives CDR1 GTSNPN, CDR2 SVGIG (reference sequence). The data were produced by immunoSEQ multiplex PCR, yet TCRdb's version contains in-frame clones alone and is incomplete. The sample includes about 55,000 clones, roughly 80% seen only once; the top ten take 6% to 6.5%. The source was PBMCs, collected from a glioma patient whose treatment included an IDH1 peptide vaccine. This receptor was identified in a man between 40 and 49 years old with glioma. V usage is TRBV30 and J usage is TRBJ2-7, with D perhaps TRBD1 or TRBD2 (6 bases each). The CDR3 sequence is CAWTGGGGYEQYF. The CDR3 bases are TGTGCCTGGACCGGCGGAGGGGGCTACGAGCAGTACTTC.